One sample yielded the 18 T cell receptor beta chains listed below, sequenced in a study of T cell responses to AZD1222 COVID-19 vaccine. Profiled with immunoSEQ multiplex PCR; TCRdb holds only in-frame clones, not every one. This table has under 200,000 clones, around nine tenths appearing once. The sample was peripheral blood, taken 28 days after the second dose of the MenACWY control vaccine. These receptors all come from an adult who received the MenACWY meningococcal vaccine as a control.

To note about this clone: Other DNA sequences within the sample encode an identical CDR3. This chain connects TRBV7-9 to TRBJ2-1; no definite D call. Germline V gene lookup returns CDR1 SEHNR and CDR2 FQNEAQ (reference sequence). With 3 bases removed from V and 8 bases from J, the gap between germline ends came to 2 bases. The CDR3 runs 10 residues. The DNA of the CDR3 is TGTGCCAGCAGCTTGTATGAGCAGTTCTTC. This encodes CASSLYEQFF.

The rearrangement joins TRBV28 to TRBJ2-7; no reliable D call. The germline V gene has CDR1 MDHEN and CDR2 SYDVKM. The CDR3 runs 15 residues. V dropped 2 bases and J dropped 5 bases, with 16 bases sitting between them. The CDR3 region has the DNA TGTGCCAGCAGTTTACTTAGTGGCATTCTAAACGAGCAGTACTTC. Translated: CASSLLSGILNEQYF.

The chain couples TRBV7-6 to TRBJ2-3; TRBD2 might be the D (6 bases). This CDR3 has 14 amino acids. With 3 bases removed from V and 2 bases from J, the gap between germline ends came to 9 bases. Germline-derived CDR1 and CDR2 are SGHVS and FNYEAQ. The chain's CDR3 is CASSFGGVTDTQYF. Here the CDR3 DNA reads TGTGCCAGCAGCTTCGGGGGTGTCACAGATACGCAGTATTTT.

V gene TRBV27 combines with J gene TRBJ2-1, with D possibly matching TRBD1 (6 bases). The germline V gene encodes CDR1 MNHEY and CDR2 SMNVEV (reference sequence). V gave up 6 bases and J gave up 2 bases, with 11 bases separating them. This CDR3 is 14 amino acids long. The CDR3 DNA follows: TGTGCCAGCAGAAGGGGGAATACCTACAATGAGCAGTTCTTC. This codes for CASRRGNTYNEQFF.

The V and J genes are TRBV4-2 and TRBJ1-4; TRBD1 might be the D (5 bases). From germline, CDR1 is LGHNA and CDR2 YNFKEQ. The V gene lost 4 bases and the J gene lost 5 bases, with 14 bases spanning the gap. The CDR3 covers 15 residues. CDR3 DNA sequence: TGTGCCAGCAGCCGAGGGACGGAGGGGAATGAAAAACTGTTTTTT. This translates into CASSRGTEGNEKLFF.

This clone was detected once. The gene calls are TRBV5-1 and TRBJ2-5; 12 nucleotides line up with TRBD2. Germline lookup yields CDR1 SGHRS and CDR2 YFSETQ. The CDR3 has 15 residues. After removal of 4 bases from V and 4 bases from J, the junction contained 5 bases not matched to a gene. The CDR3 nucleotides are TGCGCCAGCAGCGTGGGGACTAGCGGGCGAGAGACCCAGTACTTC. Translation: CASSVGTSGRETQYF. The full variable domain, rest sourced from reference TRBV5-1 and TRBJ2-5, is KAGVTQTPRYLIKTRGQQVTLSCSPISGHRSVSWYQQTPGQGLQFLFEYFSETQRNKGNFPGRFSGRQFSNSRSEMNVSTLELGDSALYLCASSVGTSGRETQYFGPGTRLLVL.

The rearrangement joins TRBV5-4 to TRBJ2-7; D gene ambiguous. The CDR3 sequence is 13 residues long. With 0 bases removed from V and 0 bases from J, the gap between germline ends came to 4 bases. Germline V lookup: CDR1 SGHNT, CDR2 YYREEE (reference sequence). Here the CDR3 reads CASSLGSSYEQYF. The CDR3 region has the DNA TGTGCCAGCAGCTTGGGGAGCTCCTACGAGCAGTACTTC.

The gene calls are TRBV15 and TRBJ2-7, with 8 bases aligning to TRBD2. The CDR3 sequence is 15 residues long. V lost 1 base, J lost 2 bases, and 4 bases stayed unmatched. The V gene's germline CDR1 is LNHNV and CDR2 YYDKDF (reference sequence). In DNA, the CDR3 is TGTGCCACCAGCAGAGGATCAGCGGGAGCCTACGAGCAGTACTTC. It encodes CATSRGSAGAYEQYF.

The chain combines TRBV27 with TRBJ2-3; the match to TRBD2 covers 9 bases. CDR3 length: 14 residues. Losses at the gene ends were 2 bases for V and 4 bases for J; bases not matched to a gene: 1. Germline CDR1 reads MNHEY; CDR2 reads SMNVEV (reference sequence). The CDR3: CASSLAGGADTQYF. The CDR3 DNA is TGTGCCAGCAGTTTAGCGGGAGGGGCAGATACGCAGTATTTT.

The chain joins TRBV9 to TRBJ1-1; 8 bases are shared with TRBD1. CDR1 SGDLS and CDR2 YYNGEE come from the germline V gene. With V trimmed by 0 bases and J by 3 bases, 4 bases remained unmatched. CDR3 length: 15 residues. The CDR3 spells CASSVGQGAHTEAFF. Written as DNA, the CDR3 is TGTGCCAGCAGCGTAGGTCAGGGGGCCCACACTGAAGCTTTCTTT.

V and J are TRBV3-1 (or the pseudogene TRBV3-2) and TRBJ1-2; D unresolved. The ends were cut back, 2 bases at V and 8 bases at J, with 9 bases in the middle. Germline CDR1 LGHDT, CDR2 YNNKEL (reference sequence). The length of the CDR3 is 12 residues. As DNA, the CDR3 is TGTGCCAGCAGCCAAAGGACGGACGGCTACACCTTC. This encodes CASSQRTDGYTF.

This chain links TRBV21-1 with TRBJ1-5. TRBV21-1 is termed a pseudogene. The CDR3 totals 12 residues. CDR3 region: CASSKGNQPQHF. CDR3 bases: TGTGCCAGCAGCAAAGGAAATCAGCCCCAGCATTTT.

The chain recombines TRBV6-5 with TRBJ1-6; D not certain. The CDR3 totals 15 residues. With 5 bases removed from V and 0 bases from J, the gap between germline ends came to 8 bases. CDR1 is MNHEY and CDR2 is SVGAGI in the germline V gene. The CDR3 is CASSTKLSYNSPLHF. In DNA form, the CDR3 reads TGTGCCAGCAGTACCAAGCTCTCCTATAATTCACCCCTCCACTTT.

The gene calls are TRBV5-4 and TRBJ1-1, with 9 bases that match TRBD1. The trim removed 3 bases at V and 4 bases at J, leaving 7 bases unmatched. This CDR3 has 15 residues. In germline, CDR1 is SGHNT, CDR2 YYREEE (reference sequence). This CDR3 is CASSSPQGAGTEAFF. CDR3 bases: TGTGCCAGCAGCTCTCCACAGGGGGCGGGCACTGAAGCTTTCTTT.

This rearrangement joins TRBV5-1 to TRBJ2-7; tentatively, D is TRBD1 (5 bases). Germline CDR1 and CDR2: SGHRS and YFSETQ. Deletions cut 0 bases from V and 2 bases from J, with 12 bases between. The CDR3 contains 15 residues. The CDR3 sequence: CASSLGVGAAYEQYF. The CDR3 region has the DNA TGCGCCAGCAGCTTGGGGGTAGGGGCTGCCTACGAGCAGTACTTC.

The genes are TRBV9 and TRBJ2-1, with D possibly TRBD2 on 6 matching bases. Germline V gene data show CDR1 as SGDLS and CDR2 as YYNGEE. The germline V and J ends were trimmed by 3 bases and 9 bases, with 25 bases remaining between them. CDR3 length equals 17 residues. The CDR3 is CASSGLSGGRLPSEQFF. CDR3 bases: TGTGCCAGCAGCGGGCTCTCTGGGGGGAGATTGCCCAGTGAGCAGTTCTTC.

This CDR3 reads CASSETGPMNTEAFF. The CDR3 coding sequence is TGTGCCAGCTCAGAGACAGGGCCGATGAACACTGAAGCTTTCTTT. This chain connects TRBV18 to TRBJ1-1, with 7 nucleotides matching TRBD1. With 5 bases clipped from V and 0 bases from J, the junction kept 6 bases outside the gene matches. This CDR3 has 15 residues. Germline-derived CDR1 and CDR2 are KGHSH and LQKENI.

The V and J genes are TRBV27 and TRBJ2-7, with TRBD1 as a possible D gene (7 bases). Trimming shortened V by 3 bases and J by 4 bases, and 13 bases separated the two germline ends. Germline CDR1 MNHEY, CDR2 SMNVEV (reference sequence). The CDR3 has 14 residues. The CDR3 sequence is CASSLGRGDYEQYF. In DNA, the CDR3 is TGTGCCAGCAGTTTGGGCAGGGGGGATTACGAGCAGTACTTC.